These 27 T cell receptor beta chains came from one sample sequenced in a study of Graves' ophthalmopathy and Graves' hyperthyroidism. Beta-chain TCR CDR3 regions were amplified from RNA transcripts. HTBI-primed RT-PCR formed the first round, and a multiplex PCR formed the second. Via MiXCR, TCRdb re-called the multiplex PCR reads, giving one row per CDR3 protein. Of around 670,000 distinct CDR3 sequences in the sample, approximately 40% are singletons; the top ten hold about 40%. The sample comprised peripheral blood. Every receptor here comes from an adult man with Graves' ophthalmopathy.

The chain uses TRBV24-1 and TRBJ2-7, with 13 positions matching TRBD2. Germline V gene sequence: CDR1 KGHDR, CDR2 SFDVKD. The V gene end was trimmed by 11 bases and the J gene end by 4 bases; junction bases not matched to a gene: 10. CDR3 length: 15 residues. The CDR3 spells CASWGLAGLSYEQYF. CDR3 in DNA: TGTGCCAGCTGGGGACTAGCGGGACTATCATACGAGCAGTACTTC.

This clonotype was counted ten times or more. The J gene is TRBJ2-2, the V gene TRBV7-2; 8 nucleotides line up with TRBD2. Germline assignment: CDR1 SGHTA and CDR2 FQGNSA. The junction had 7 bases not matched to a gene; V was cut back by 6 bases and J by 7 bases. The CDR3 covers 14 residues. This CDR3 reads CASSQRGLSGELFF. The CDR3 coding sequence is TGTGCCAGCAGTCAGCGGGGGTTGAGCGGGGAGCTGTTTTTT.

This chain links TRBV7-2 with TRBJ2-5, with TRBD2 identical over 7 bases. J was trimmed by 7 bases and V by 11 bases; bases with no gene match: 13. In germline, CDR1 is SGHTA, CDR2 FQGNSA. The CDR3 extends over 13 amino acids. This CDR3 reads CAQPSGGAGTQYF. As DNA, the CDR3 is TGTGCCCAACCTTCGGGGGGAGCAGGGACCCAGTACTTC. The full variable domain, completed using reference TRBV7-2 and TRBJ2-5, is GAGVSQSPSNKVTEKGKDVELRCDPISGHTALYWYRQSLGQGLEFLIYFQGNSAPDKSGLPSDRFSAERTGGSVSTLTIQRTQQEDSAVYLCAQPSGGAGTQYFGPGTRLLVL.

This clonotype was recorded many times. The chain has TRBV10-3 and TRBJ2-2; 10 bases agree with TRBD1. Trimming took 7 bases from V and 3 from J; bases not matched to a gene: 2. From germline, CDR1 is ENHRY and CDR2 SYGVKD. The CDR3 covers 14 residues. The CDR3 is CAIKGQGDTGELFF. The CDR3 DNA follows: TGTGCCATCAAAGGACAGGGGGACACCGGGGAGCTGTTTTTT.

In its sample, this clonotype was seen many times. The chain links TRBV2 to TRBJ1-1; 7 nucleotides line up with TRBD1. Trimming cost V 8 bases and J 12 bases; bases outside gene matches: 3. Germline V CDR1 and CDR2: SNHLY, FYNNEI. CDR3 length: 9 amino acids. CDR3: CASGTAPFF. The CDR3 coding sequence is TGTGCCAGCGGGACAGCCCCTTTCTTT.

The chain links TRBV29-1 to TRBJ2-7; 11 positions agree with TRBD2. Germline V lookup: CDR1 SQVTM, CDR2 ANQGSEA. V gave up 4 bases and J gave up 3 bases; unmatched junction bases: 5. This CDR3 contains 14 residues. The DNA of the CDR3 is TGCAGCGTTGTTAGCGGGAGGGGACTCTACGAGCAGTACTTC. It is translated as CSVVSGRGLYEQYF.

This clonotype was recorded at least ten times. At one of its ends the junction is not consistent with the germline gene, which may arise from a read error. The chain recombines TRBV12-3 or TRBV12-4 with TRBJ1-1, with D perhaps matching TRBD1 (6 bases). This CDR3 comprises 12 residues. The CDR3 DNA is TGTGCCAGCAGGTTAGGGGGTACTGAAGCTTTCTTT. This gives the protein CASRLGGTEAFF.

The genes are TRBV6-2 or TRBV6-3 and TRBJ1-5; 7 bases are a match to TRBD1. Trimming removed 2 bases from V and 2 bases from J; junction bases left unmatched: 9. CDR3 length: 17 amino acids. CDR1 is MNHEY and CDR2 is SVGEGT in the germline V gene. This CDR3 reads CASSYPRGQLGNQPQHF. CDR3 bases: TGTGCCAGCAGTTACCCAAGGGGGCAGCTCGGCAATCAGCCCCAGCATTTT.

This clonotype turned up a few times. The chain joins TRBV7-2 to TRBJ1-5, with no clear D. The germline V gene encodes CDR1 SGHTA and CDR2 FQGNSA. This CDR3 region has 13 residues. The germline V and J ends were trimmed by 2 bases and 5 bases, with 7 bases remaining between them. As DNA, the CDR3 is TGTGCCAGCAGCTTACCCCCTCATCAGCCCCAGCATTTT. It is translated as CASSLPPHQPQHF.

This clonotype is medium-sized by share. The chain couples TRBV29-1 to TRBJ2-6; TRBD1 might be the D (5 bases). The germline V gene has CDR1 SQVTM and CDR2 ANQGSEA. This CDR3 comprises 13 residues. Between the trimmed V and J ends, which lost 6 bases and 1 base, there was a span of 7 bases. The DNA for the CDR3 is TGCAGCGTGGACACTTCTGGGGCCAACGTCCTGACTTTC. This encodes CSVDTSGANVLTF.

This sequence joins TRBV25-1 and TRBJ2-5; TRBD1 agrees at 7 bases. J was trimmed by 2 bases and V by 5 bases; bases with no gene match: 11. The CDR3 sequence is 16 residues long. Germline V gene lookup returns CDR1 MGHDK and CDR2 SYGVNS. The CDR3 region is CASSLTPTGDQETQYF. DNA of the CDR3: TGTGCCAGCAGTTTAACGCCTACAGGGGATCAAGAGACCCAGTACTTC.

This clonotype was seen at least ten times. DNA of the CDR3: TGTGCCATCACCGACCGGGACACCGAAACCGGGGAGCTGTTTTTT. Residues: CAITDRDTETGELFF. The chain employs TRBV10-3 and TRBJ2-2, with D possibly TRBD1 on 6 matching bases. The germline V gene encodes CDR1 ENHRY and CDR2 SYGVKD. V was clipped by 7 bases and J by 5 bases, with 17 bases between them. CDR3 size: 15 residues.

This clonotype was recorded once. The chain links TRBV6-1 to TRBJ1-1; unclear D gene. The V and J ends lost 8 bases and 3 bases respectively, with 13 bases between them. This CDR3 has 13 residues. Germline assignment: CDR1 MNHNS and CDR2 SASEGT. DNA for the CDR3: TGTGCCAGCTCACAGCTAAGGGACACTGAAGCTTTCTTT. Translation gives CASSQLRDTEAFF.

This clonotype came up many times. This chain joins TRBV29-1 and TRBJ2-7; TRBD2 might be the D (5 bases). The CDR3 extends over 13 amino acids. CDR1 is SQVTM, CDR2 ANQGSEA, per germline. With 5 bases removed from V and 3 bases from J, the gap between germline ends came to 14 bases. The DNA for the CDR3 is TGCAGCGTTTACCGGGGTAACGACTACGAGCAGTACTTC. The encoded protein is CSVYRGNDYEQYF.

This chain connects TRBV20-1 to TRBJ2-7; D tentatively reads TRBD1 or TRBD2 (5 bases each). Germline lookup yields CDR1 DFQATT and CDR2 SNEGSKA (reference sequence). The CDR3 is 14 residues long. Between the trimmed V and J ends, which lost 6 bases and 7 bases, there was a span of 22 bases. The DNA for the CDR3 is TGCAGTGCCGAGGCAGGGCTAGCCAGAGAAGAGCAGTACTTC. This translates into CSAEAGLAREEQYF.

With regard to this clonotype: With a much larger clone just one base away, this may be a read error. The chain employs TRBV7-6 and TRBJ2-5, with 9 positions matching TRBD1. V lost 5 bases and J lost 3; bases outside the gene matches: 4. The CDR3 spans 14 residues. The germline V gene encodes CDR1 SGHVS and CDR2 FNYEAQ. The CDR3 region has the DNA TGTGCCAGCAGCCGACGACAGGGGGAAGAGACCCAGTACTTC. This sequence encodes CASSRRQGEETQYF.

The V gene is TRBV14, the J gene TRBJ1-6, with D possibly being TRBD1 (6 bases). CDR3 length equals 15 residues. V was cut by 4 bases and J by 10 bases, with 17 bases left in between. CDR1 is SGHDN and CDR2 is FVKESK in the germline V gene. CDR3 DNA sequence: TGTGCCAGCAGCCGAGCGGGGGGGCGGGGATCACCCCTCCACTTT. Amino acid sequence: CASSRAGGRGSPLHF.

The gene calls are TRBV2 and TRBJ1-1, with D tentatively TRBD1 (6 bases). The CDR3 spans 15 residues. Trimming pared 6 bases from V and 10 bases from J, leaving 24 bases between. Per germline, CDR1 SNHLY and CDR2 FYNNEI. CDR3: CASSLDRGGGVVAFF. In nucleotides, the CDR3 is TGTGCCAGCAGCTTAGATCGTGGAGGGGGGGTCGTAGCTTTCTTT.

This chain joins TRBV7-3 and TRBJ1-2, with D hard to call. The CDR3 totals 20 residues. Germline V CDR1 and CDR2: SGHTA, FQGTGA. The V end lost 5 bases, the J end lost 3 bases, and 31 bases lay between the germline ends. CDR3 in DNA: TGTGCCAGCAGCCTGGAGGGTTTGTTCCCGCTACAGACCGTATACTATGGCTACACCTTC. This codes for CASSLEGLFPLQTVYYGYTF.

Turning to this clonotype: The junction departs from the called germline gene at one end, perhaps through a read error. The chain combines TRBV7-9 with TRBJ1-6; TRBD1 is a possible D gene (5 bases). The CDR3 runs 15 residues. Per germline, CDR1 SEHNR and CDR2 FQNEAQ (reference sequence). The CDR3 sequence: CASSLTSGLASPPHF. Here the CDR3 DNA reads TGTGCCAGCAGCTTAACCTCAGGGTTGGCTTCACCCCCCCACTTT. The complete variable domain, with remaining parts taken from reference TRBV7-9 and TRBJ1-6, reads DTGVSQNPRHKITKRGQNVTFRCDPISEHNRLYWYRQTLGQGPEFLTYFQNEAQLEKSRLLSDRFSAERPKGSFSTLEIQRTEQGDSAMYLCASSLTSGLASPPHFGNGTRLTVT.

This clonotype appeared many times. The chain recombines TRBV15 with TRBJ2-7; TRBD1 is a possible D gene (5 bases). This CDR3 is 15 amino acids long. V was clipped by 0 bases and J by 5 bases, with 14 bases between them. Germline V gives CDR1 LNHNV, CDR2 YYDKDF (reference sequence). DNA for the CDR3: TGTGCCACCAGCAGAGACAGGACAAATGCTCACGAGCAGTACTTC. It is translated as CATSRDRTNAHEQYF.

This clonotype was recorded many times. In DNA, the CDR3 is TGTGCCAGTAGTATAGGGGGGGAGTCCACTGAAGCTTTCTTT. As protein: CASSIGGESTEAFF. The chain recombines TRBV19 with TRBJ1-1; D perhaps matches TRBD1 (5 bases). The CDR3 sequence is 14 residues long. Germline loops: CDR1 LNHDA, CDR2 SQIVND (reference sequence). Trimming took 1 base from V and 4 from J, leaving 10 bases between them. Using reference TRBV19 and TRBJ1-1 for the parts outside the CDR3, the full variable domain is DGGITQSPKYLFRKEGQNVTLSCEQNLNHDAMYWYRQDPGQGLRLIYYSQIVNDFQKGDIAEGYSVSREKKESFPLTVTSAQKNPTAFYLCASSIGGESTEAFFGQGTRLTVV.

V and J are TRBV7-9 and TRBJ2-7; TRBD1 aligns across 8 bases. Per the germline V gene, CDR1 is SEHNR and CDR2 is FQNEAQ (reference sequence). V was clipped by 4 bases and J by 7 bases; unmatched bases: 6. CDR3 size: 13 residues. As DNA, the CDR3 is TGTGCCAGCAGCTGGACAGGGCTGGGGGAGCAGTACTTC. This encodes CASSWTGLGEQYF.

The V call is TRBV2, the J call TRBJ1-2; possible D gene TRBD1, 6 bases. Trimming took 11 bases from V and 9 from J, leaving 25 bases between them. This CDR3 has 14 amino acids. Looked up from germline, CDR1 is SNHLY and CDR2 is FYNNEI. The CDR3 nucleotides read TGTGCCTGGACATTAGTTCAGGGGTTCGGAAGCTACACCTTC. Translated: CAWTLVQGFGSYTF.

There are many counts of this clonotype. J is TRBJ2-5 and V is TRBV29-1; 8 nucleotides agree with TRBD2. V shed 7 bases, J shed 4 bases, and the junction held 8 bases outside the gene matches. CDR1 is SQVTM and CDR2 is ANQGSEA in the germline V gene. The CDR3 has 13 residues. The CDR3 DNA reads TGCAGCGCTACCCCGGGGGGGGGAGAGACCCAGTACTTC. It translates to CSATPGGGETQYF.

The chain is built from TRBV11-3 and TRBJ2-7; weak D call: TRBD2 (5 bases). Trimming removed 4 bases from V and 5 bases from J, with 15 bases in between. The CDR3 loop spans 14 amino acids. CDR1 is SGHNT, CDR2 YENEEA, per germline. CDR3 sequence: CASSSDSSIDEQYF. The DNA for the CDR3 is TGTGCCAGCAGCTCGGACTCCTCAATTGACGAGCAGTACTTC.

V usage is TRBV11-1 and J usage is TRBJ2-7; D could derive from TRBD1 or TRBD2 (6 bases each). Germline values: CDR1 SGHAT, CDR2 FQDESV (reference sequence). The CDR3 covers 13 residues. Trimming shortened V by 2 bases and J by 5 bases, and 10 bases separated the two germline ends. The CDR3 sequence is CASSLMGGDEQYF. CDR3 nucleotide sequence: TGTGCCAGCAGCTTAATGGGGGGCGACGAGCAGTACTTC.